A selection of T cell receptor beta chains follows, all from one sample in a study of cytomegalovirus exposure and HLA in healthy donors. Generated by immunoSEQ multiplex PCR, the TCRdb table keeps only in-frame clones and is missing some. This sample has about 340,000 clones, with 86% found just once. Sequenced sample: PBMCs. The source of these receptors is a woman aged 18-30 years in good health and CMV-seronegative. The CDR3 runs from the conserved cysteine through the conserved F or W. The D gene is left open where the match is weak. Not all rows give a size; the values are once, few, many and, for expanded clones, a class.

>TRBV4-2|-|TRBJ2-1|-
TGTGCCAGCAGCCAAGAGGGGGGACAGTGGACCAATGAGCAGTTCTTC
CASSQEGGQWTNEQFF
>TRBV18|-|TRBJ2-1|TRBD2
TGTGCCAGCTCACCGAATGCGGGAGATGGCGATGAGCAGTTCTTC
CASSPNAGDGDEQFF
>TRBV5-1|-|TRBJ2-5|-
TGCGCCAGCAGCTTGGGCGAGTCCCAAGAGACCCAGTACTTC
CASSLGESQETQYF
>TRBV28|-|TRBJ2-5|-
TGTGCCAGCAGTTTGCTCGGGAGTAGCTCGGTGTACCAAGAGACCCAGTACTTC
CASSLLGSSSVYQETQYF
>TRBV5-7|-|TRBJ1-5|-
TGTGCCAGCAGCTTGGGGCAGGCGAGCCCCAACAATCAGCCCCAGCATTTT
CASSLGQASPNNQPQHF
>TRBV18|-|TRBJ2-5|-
TGTGCCAGCTCCCATTACCAAGAGACCCAGTACTTC
CASSHYQETQYF
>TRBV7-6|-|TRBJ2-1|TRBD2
TGTGCCAGCAGCCCCGGGACTAGCGGGAGGGCCAAATTAGCCAATGAGCAGTTCTTC
CASSPGTSGRAKLANEQFF
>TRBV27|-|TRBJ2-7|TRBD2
TGTGCCAGCAGTTTAGGACTAGCGGGACTCTCCTACGAGCAGTACTTC
CASSLGLAGLSYEQYF
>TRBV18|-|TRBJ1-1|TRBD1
TGTGCCAGCTCACCACGCACACCCGGACAGGGCGGCACTGAAGCTTTCTTT
CASSPRTPGQGGTEAFF
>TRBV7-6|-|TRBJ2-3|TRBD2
TGTGCCAGCAGCTTAGCTGGCCGGGGGGGAGATCGAGATACGCAGTATTTT
CASSLAGRGGDRDTQYF
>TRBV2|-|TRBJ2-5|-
TGTGCCAGCGAGCTTATGAGGACGGCGGGGAAGGAGACCCAGTACTTC
CASELMRTAGKETQYF
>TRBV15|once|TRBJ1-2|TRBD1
TGTGCCACCAGCACCACAGGGGCGGGGGGCTACACCTTC
CATSTTGAGGYTF
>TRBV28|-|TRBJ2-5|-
TGTGCCAGCAGCATCCGGTTAACGGGTGAGACCCAGTACTTC
CASSIRLTGETQYF
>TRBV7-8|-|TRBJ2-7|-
TGTGCCAGCAGCTCTCAAACGGGAGTTTCGGGCGAGCAGTACTTC
CASSSQTGVSGEQYF
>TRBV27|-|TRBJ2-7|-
TGTGCCAGCAGTCTAACATCCGGGGCCTACGAGCAGTACTTC
CASSLTSGAYEQYF
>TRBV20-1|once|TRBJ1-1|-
TGCAGTGCGAGGGTCGACACTGAAGCTTTCTTT
CSARVDTEAFF
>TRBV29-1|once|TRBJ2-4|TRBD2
TGCAGCGTTGAAGATAGCGGGAGGGTCAAAAACATTCAGTACTTC
CSVEDSGRVKNIQYF
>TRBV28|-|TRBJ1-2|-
TGTGCCAGCAGTCTGGACAGCTATGGCTACACCTTC
CASSLDSYGYTF
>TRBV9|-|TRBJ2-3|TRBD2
TGTGCCAGCAGCGTGACTAGCGGCGGAACGGATACGCAGTATTTT
CASSVTSGGTDTQYF
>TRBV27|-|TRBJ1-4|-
TGTGCCAGCAGTTTTGTTGGGGGGGCAAATGAAAAACTGTTTTTT
CASSFVGGANEKLFF
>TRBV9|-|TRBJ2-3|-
TGTGCCAGCAGCGTAGCCCCTATCAGCACAGATACGCAGTATTTT
CASSVAPISTDTQYF
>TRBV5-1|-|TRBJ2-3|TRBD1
TGCGCCAGCAGCCATCGGGACAGTAGCACAGATACGCAGTATTTT
CASSHRDSSTDTQYF
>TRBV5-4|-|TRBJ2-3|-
TGTGCCAGCAGCCCTGGGGGGCGGGAGCCCACAGATACGCAGTATTTT
CASSPGGREPTDTQYF
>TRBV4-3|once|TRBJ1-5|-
TGCGCCAGCAGCCAAGATACGGGGGGATTTCAGCCCCAGCATTTT
CASSQDTGGFQPQHF
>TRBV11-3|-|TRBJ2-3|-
TGTGCCAGCAGCTTAGGACTCGCGGACACAGATACGCAGTATTTT
CASSLGLADTDTQYF
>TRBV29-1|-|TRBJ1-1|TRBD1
TGCAGCGGTCGCTTGTTGACAGGGGGCCTAGCTGAAGCTTTCTTT
CSGRLLTGGLAEAFF
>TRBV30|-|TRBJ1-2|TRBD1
TGTGCCTGGAGCGACGAGGGGGCGAAGGGCTACACCTTC
CAWSDEGAKGYTF
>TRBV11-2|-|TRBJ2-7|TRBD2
TGTGCCAGCAGCTTAGAAGATAGCGGGGTACTCTACGAGCAGTACTTC
CASSLEDSGVLYEQYF
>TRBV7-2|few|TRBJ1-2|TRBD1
TGTGCCAGCAGCCCGAGGACAGGGGCGGATGGCTACACCTTC
CASSPRTGADGYTF
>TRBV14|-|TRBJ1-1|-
TGTGCCAGCAGCCCCCAGGTAGGGGCCACTGAAGCTTTCTTT
CASSPQVGATEAFF
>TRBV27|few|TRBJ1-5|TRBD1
TGTGCCAGCAGTAACAGGGGGAATCAGCCCCAGCATTTT
CASSNRGNQPQHF
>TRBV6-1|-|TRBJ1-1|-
TGTGCCAGCAGTACAGGGATTCTCACTGAAGCTTTCTTT
CASSTGILTEAFF
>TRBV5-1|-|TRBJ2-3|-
TGCGCCAGCAGCTCATTGGATACGCAGTATTTT
CASSSLDTQYF
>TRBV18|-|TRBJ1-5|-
TGTGCCAGCTCACCCGCAGGACTCAATCAGCCCCAGCATTTT
CASSPAGLNQPQHF
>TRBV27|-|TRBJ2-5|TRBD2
TGTGCCAGCAGTCTTTCGGGACTAGCGGAAGAGACCCAGTACTTC
CASSLSGLAEETQYF
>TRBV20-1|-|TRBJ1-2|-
TGCAGTGCCCCGGGCGGGGGCTACACCTTC
CSAPGGGYTF
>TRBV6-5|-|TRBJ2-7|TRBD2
TGTGCCAGCAGTCCCGGGACTAGCGGGATAGACGAGCAGTACTTC
CASSPGTSGIDEQYF
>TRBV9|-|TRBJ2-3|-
TGTGCCAGCAGCCCCCCCTGGCTCCATACGCAGTATTTT
CASSPPWLHTQYF
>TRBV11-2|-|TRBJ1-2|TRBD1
TGTGCCAGCAGCTTACCGGGCCACAGGGGCGGGTATGGCTACACCTTC
CASSLPGHRGGYGYTF
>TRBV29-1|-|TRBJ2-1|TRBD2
TGCAGCGGCCGACTAGCGGGAGCTGGTGAGCAGTTCTTC
CSGRLAGAGEQFF
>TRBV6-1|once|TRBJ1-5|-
TGTGCCAGCAGTGAAGCGGGGGCTGAAAAGCCCCAGCATTTT
CASSEAGAEKPQHF
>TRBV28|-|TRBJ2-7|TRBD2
TGTGCCAGCAGTTTATCTGGGACGGGGGGGTCCTACGAGCAGTACTTC
CASSLSGTGGSYEQYF
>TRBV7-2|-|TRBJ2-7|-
TGTGCCAGCAGCCCCGCCCGGTATGTCGCCCCCTCCTACGAGCAGTACTTC
CASSPARYVAPSYEQYF
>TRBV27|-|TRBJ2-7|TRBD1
TGTGCCAGCCGAAGGGGGGCTCTTCGGACAGGGGCGAGAAACGAGCAGTACTTC
CASRRGALRTGARNEQYF
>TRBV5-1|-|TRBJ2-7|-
TGCGCCAGCGGGGAGAACTACGAGCAGTACTTC
CASGENYEQYF
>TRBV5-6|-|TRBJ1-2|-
TGTGCCAGCAGCTTGGAGCAGGCGGGTAGCTACACCTTC
CASSLEQAGSYTF
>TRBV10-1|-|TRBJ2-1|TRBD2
TGCGCCAAGCGAGCGGGAGGGCCTGGTTACAATGAGCAGTTCTTC
CAKRAGGPGYNEQFF
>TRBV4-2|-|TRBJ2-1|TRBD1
TGTGCCAGCAGCCAAGTACCGGACAGGGCGAATGAGCAGTTCTTC
CASSQVPDRANEQFF